Included here is one T cell receptor (beta chain) sequence, with context. These data belong to a study of blood T cell repertoires in COVID-19. At the level of the study: There were acute and convalescent COVID-19 samples, and they came from the United States, Italy and Spain.

Clones were read by immunoSEQ multiplex PCR, and TCRdb kept only the in-frame ones, dropping some. The sample shows some 200,000 clones, about 86% of them seen only once. Symptom resolution, clearance, or two negative PCRs marked the recovered donors of Cohort 3. This sequence originates from a middle-aged man who had recovered from COVID-19. Sequenced: PBMCs or T cells enriched from blood (not recorded which).

The CDR3 region is CARGTSGSTDTQYF. DNA of the CDR3: TGTGCCAGGGGGACTAGCGGTAGCACAGATACGCAGTATTTT. The rearrangement joins TRBV2 to TRBJ2-3, with 11 bases that match TRBD2. Germline CDR1 SNHLY, CDR2 FYNNEI. Losses at the gene ends were 9 bases for V and 0 bases for J; bases not matched to a gene: 2. The CDR3 length is 14 residues. Full variable domain (remainder filled in from reference TRBV2 and TRBJ2-3): EPEVTQTPSHQVTQMGQEVILRCVPISNHLYFYWYRQILGQKVEFLVSFYNNEISEKSEIFDDQFSVERPDGSNFTLKIRSTKLEDSAMYFCARGTSGSTDTQYFGPGTRLTVL.